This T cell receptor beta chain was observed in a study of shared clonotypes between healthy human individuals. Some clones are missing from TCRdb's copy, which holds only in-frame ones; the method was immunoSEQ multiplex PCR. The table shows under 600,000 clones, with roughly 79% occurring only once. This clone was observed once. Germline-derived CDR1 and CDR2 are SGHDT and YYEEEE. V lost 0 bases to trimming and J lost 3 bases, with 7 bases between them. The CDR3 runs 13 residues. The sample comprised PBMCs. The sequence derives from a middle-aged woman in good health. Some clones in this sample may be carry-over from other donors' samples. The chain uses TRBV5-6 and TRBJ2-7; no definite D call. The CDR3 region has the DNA TGTGCCAGCAGCTTGGAGAGCAGCTACGAGCAGTACTTC. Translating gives CASSLESSYEQYF.